This T cell receptor (beta chain) emerged from a study of blood T cell repertoires in COVID-19. The overall study: Specimens from acute and convalescent COVID-19 originated in the United States, Italy and Spain. PBMCs, B-cell-depleted T cells, or T cells were the source of the cDNA or gDNA that made up the material.

The germline V and J ends were trimmed by 2 bases and 0 bases, with 12 bases remaining between them. Germline values: CDR1 SGHNT, CDR2 YYREEE (reference sequence). This CDR3 contains 15 residues. Original analysis: Nucleated cell number was recorded as an estimate derived from reference gene primer amplification. TCRdb's copy holds only in-frame clones and misses some; the assay was immunoSEQ multiplex PCR. V, J and clone size derive from that table, while D and trimming were established from the DNA sequence. The table records fewer than 250,000 clones, about 88% of them present only once. The chain couples TRBV5-4 to TRBJ2-7, with D possibly TRBD2 on 5 matching bases. This receptor was obtained from a man aged 60 to 69 with acute or convalescent COVID-19. Material for sequencing was peripheral blood. The CDR3, as DNA: TGTGCCAGCAGCTTAGAGGGTCCCCGCTCCTACGAGCAGTACTTC. Encoded protein: CASSLEGPRSYEQYF.